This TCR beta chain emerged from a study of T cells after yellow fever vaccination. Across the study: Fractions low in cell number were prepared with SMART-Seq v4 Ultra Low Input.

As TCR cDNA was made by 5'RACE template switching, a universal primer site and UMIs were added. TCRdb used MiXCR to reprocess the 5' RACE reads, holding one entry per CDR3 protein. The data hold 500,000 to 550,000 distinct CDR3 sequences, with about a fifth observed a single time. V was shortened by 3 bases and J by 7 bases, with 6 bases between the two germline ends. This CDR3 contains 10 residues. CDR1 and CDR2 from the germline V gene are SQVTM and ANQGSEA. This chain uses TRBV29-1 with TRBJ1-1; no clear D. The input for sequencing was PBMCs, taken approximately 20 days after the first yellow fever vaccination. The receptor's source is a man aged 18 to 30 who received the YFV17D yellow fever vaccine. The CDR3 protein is CSVDVNEAFF. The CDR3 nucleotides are TGCAGCGTTGATGTAAATGAAGCTTTCTTT.